Listed below are T cell receptor beta chains from one sample, sequenced in a study of cytomegalovirus exposure and HLA in healthy donors. Here immunoSEQ multiplex PCR was the method, and the copy in TCRdb shows in-frame clones only, minus some. The sample holds roughly 110,000 clones, 65% to 80% seen once. Sample: PBMCs. Source of these receptors: a man aged 35 to 55 in good health and CMV-seropositive. Each CDR3 is given with its conserved first and last residue. Fields, in order: CDR3 protein, CDR3 DNA, V gene, D gene, clone size, J gene. A D gene is named only where the DNA matches it firmly. Only part of the rows carry a size: once, few, many, or a class if the clone is expanded.

CDR3aa: CASRGTGQSPLHF
CDR3nt: TGTGCCAGTCGGGGGACAGGGCAATCACCCCTCCACTTT
v_gene: TRBV28
d_gene: TRBD1
abundance: NA
j_gene: TRBJ1-6

CDR3aa: CASRSFARETQYF
CDR3nt: TGTGCCAGCAGGAGCTTTGCTAGGGAGACCCAGTACTTC
v_gene: TRBV7-8
d_gene: NA
abundance: NA
j_gene: TRBJ2-5

CDR3aa: CASSEDTSTDTQYF
CDR3nt: TGTGCCAGCAGCGAGGACACTAGCACAGATACGCAGTATTTT
v_gene: TRBV6-5
d_gene: NA
abundance: NA
j_gene: TRBJ2-3

CDR3aa: CASSYNPGTAYNEQFF
CDR3nt: TGTGCCAGCAGTTATAACCCCGGGACTGCATACAATGAGCAGTTCTTC
v_gene: TRBV7-3
d_gene: NA
abundance: NA
j_gene: TRBJ2-1

CDR3aa: CASSLGLGLADRKNEQFF
CDR3nt: TGTGCCAGCAGCTTAGGCCTGGGACTAGCGGATCGAAAGAATGAGCAGTTCTTC
v_gene: TRBV7-9
d_gene: TRBD2
abundance: NA
j_gene: TRBJ2-1

CDR3aa: CASSRTGNQPQHF
CDR3nt: TGCGCCAGCAGTCGGACAGGGAACCAGCCCCAGCATTTT
v_gene: TRBV4-1
d_gene: TRBD1
abundance: once
j_gene: TRBJ1-5

CDR3aa: CASSSSEETQYF
CDR3nt: TGTGCCAGCAGCTCCAGTGAAGAGACCCAGTACTTC
v_gene: TRBV5-4
d_gene: NA
abundance: NA
j_gene: TRBJ2-5

CDR3aa: CASSLGRVNEQFF
CDR3nt: TGTGCCAGCAGCTTAGGCAGGGTCAATGAGCAGTTCTTC
v_gene: TRBV7-8
d_gene: NA
abundance: NA
j_gene: TRBJ2-1

CDR3aa: CASSYTGFNNGYTF
CDR3nt: TGTGCCAGCAGTTACACAGGTTTTAATAATGGCTACACCTTC
v_gene: TRBV6-5
d_gene: NA
abundance: NA
j_gene: TRBJ1-2

CDR3aa: CASRKRGPGETQYF
CDR3nt: TGTGCCAGCAGAAAGCGGGGGCCGGGGGAGACCCAGTACTTC
v_gene: TRBV2
d_gene: TRBD2
abundance: NA
j_gene: TRBJ2-5

CDR3aa: CASSAGTGLYEQYF
CDR3nt: TGTGCCAGCAGCGCCGGAACAGGGCTCTACGAGCAGTACTTC
v_gene: TRBV2
d_gene: NA
abundance: NA
j_gene: TRBJ2-7

CDR3aa: CASSFTGEKLFF
CDR3nt: TGTGCCAGCAGTTTTACAGGCGAAAAACTGTTTTTT
v_gene: TRBV2
d_gene: NA
abundance: NA
j_gene: TRBJ1-4

CDR3aa: CASSASGIGELFF
CDR3nt: TGTGCCAGCAGTGCCAGCGGAATCGGGGAGCTGTTTTTT
v_gene: TRBV28
d_gene: NA
abundance: NA
j_gene: TRBJ2-2

CDR3aa: CASSLARKEKLFF
CDR3nt: TGTGCCAGCAGCTTGGCCAGAAAGGAAAAACTGTTTTTT
v_gene: TRBV5-6
d_gene: NA
abundance: NA
j_gene: TRBJ1-4

CDR3aa: CASSPGLAETQYF
CDR3nt: TGTGCCAGCAGCCCGGGACTAGCGGAGACCCAGTACTTC
v_gene: TRBV9
d_gene: TRBD2
abundance: NA
j_gene: TRBJ2-5

CDR3aa: CASSQLRQGRAKNIQYF
CDR3nt: TGTGCCAGCAGCCAACTACGACAGGGTCGAGCCAAAAACATTCAGTACTTC
v_gene: TRBV7-2
d_gene: TRBD1
abundance: NA
j_gene: TRBJ2-4

CDR3aa: CASSLWGQNNQPQHF
CDR3nt: TGTGCCAGCAGCTTATGGGGACAGAACAATCAGCCCCAGCATTTT
v_gene: TRBV7-2
d_gene: TRBD1
abundance: NA
j_gene: TRBJ1-5

CDR3aa: CASSAGQGPYEQYF
CDR3nt: TGTGCCAGCAGTGCGGGACAGGGCCCCTACGAGCAGTACTTC
v_gene: TRBV2
d_gene: TRBD1
abundance: NA
j_gene: TRBJ2-7

CDR3aa: CASSPGQNTGELFF
CDR3nt: TGTGCCAGCAGTCCGGGACAGAACACCGGGGAGCTGTTTTTT
v_gene: TRBV27
d_gene: NA
abundance: NA
j_gene: TRBJ2-2

CDR3aa: CASTPLAAKKNNEQFF
CDR3nt: TGTGCCAGTACCCCCTTGGCAGCGAAAAAAAACAATGAGCAGTTCTTC
v_gene: TRBV19
d_gene: NA
abundance: NA
j_gene: TRBJ2-1

CDR3aa: CASSLAPHGGGTDTQYF
CDR3nt: TGTGCCAGCAGCTTAGCGCCCCATGGCGGGGGTACAGATACGCAGTATTTT
v_gene: TRBV7-2
d_gene: TRBD2
abundance: NA
j_gene: TRBJ2-3

CDR3aa: CASSRTGSHEQYF
CDR3nt: TGTGCCAGCAGCCGGACAGGGAGCCACGAGCAGTACTTC
v_gene: TRBV11-3
d_gene: TRBD1
abundance: NA
j_gene: TRBJ2-7

CDR3aa: CASSQSGGYEQYF
CDR3nt: TGCGCCAGCAGTCAATCAGGGGGCTACGAGCAGTACTTC
v_gene: TRBV23-1
d_gene: NA
abundance: NA
j_gene: TRBJ2-7

CDR3aa: CASSPPGTGGSPPHF
CDR3nt: TGTGCCAGCTCACCCCCTGGGACAGGGGGTTCACCCCCCCACTTT
v_gene: TRBV18
d_gene: TRBD1
abundance: NA
j_gene: TRBJ1-6

CDR3aa: CASSAAGSLLRQFF
CDR3nt: TGTGCCAGTAGTGCGGCGGGGAGCCTGCTCCGTCAGTTCTTC
v_gene: TRBV19
d_gene: NA
abundance: NA
j_gene: TRBJ2-1

CDR3aa: CASSRGGSATYEQYF
CDR3nt: TGTGCCAGCAGTCGGGGTGGCAGCGCTACCTACGAGCAGTACTTC
v_gene: TRBV28
d_gene: NA
abundance: NA
j_gene: TRBJ2-7

CDR3aa: CASSLGQGWTETQYF
CDR3nt: TGCGCCAGCAGCTTGGGACAGGGGTGGACAGAGACCCAGTACTTC
v_gene: TRBV5-1
d_gene: TRBD1
abundance: NA
j_gene: TRBJ2-5

CDR3aa: CASNRLAGVNEQFF
CDR3nt: TGCGCCAGCAACCGTCTAGCGGGGGTCAATGAGCAGTTCTTC
v_gene: TRBV4-1
d_gene: TRBD2
abundance: few
j_gene: TRBJ2-1

CDR3aa: CASSDPGQGRYGYTF
CDR3nt: TGTGCCAGCAGTGATCCGGGACAGGGCCGCTATGGCTACACCTTC
v_gene: TRBV6-1
d_gene: TRBD1
abundance: NA
j_gene: TRBJ1-2

CDR3aa: CASSFSGGGDEQYF
CDR3nt: TGCGCCAGCAGCTTTAGCGGGGGGGGTGACGAGCAGTACTTC
v_gene: TRBV5-1
d_gene: TRBD2
abundance: once
j_gene: TRBJ2-7

CDR3aa: CAIQGNGNTIYF
CDR3nt: TGTGCCATCCAGGGGAACGGAAACACCATATATTTT
v_gene: TRBV7-8
d_gene: NA
abundance: NA
j_gene: TRBJ1-3

CDR3aa: CASSLPGSGGYNEQFF
CDR3nt: TGTGCCAGCAGCCTACCGGGCTCAGGGGGCTACAATGAGCAGTTCTTC
v_gene: TRBV7-3
d_gene: TRBD1
abundance: NA
j_gene: TRBJ2-1